The clone carrying this TCR beta chain was seen once. The CDR3 loop spans 15 amino acids. J was trimmed by 5 bases and V by 0 bases; bases with no gene match: 4. Per germline, CDR1 SGHKS and CDR2 YYEKEE (reference sequence). How the authors handled the data: Reference gene primer amplification yielded estimated nucleated cell counts. Sequencing was performed with immunoSEQ multiplex PCR; in TCRdb, only in-frame clones are kept and a portion is missing. That table supplies the V and J calls and clone size; D and trimming were determined from the DNA. This table holds about 250,000 clones, approximately 88% found once. The sample comes from a study of blood T cell repertoires in COVID-19. Study-wide context: Samples came from the United States, Italy and Spain, spanning acute and convalescent COVID-19. From T cells, B-cell-depleted T cells, or PBMCs came the material, which was cDNA or gDNA.

The Seattle patients joined while their infection was active and were tracked longitudinally afterward. The clonotype comes from a woman in her 30s with COVID-19, enrolled during active disease. The sample was peripheral blood. J is TRBJ2-7 and V is TRBV5-5, with 11 bases that match TRBD1. CDR3 in amino acids: CASSLEGTGGDEQYF. The CDR3 DNA sequence: TGTGCCAGCAGCTTGGAAGGGACAGGGGGTGACGAGCAGTACTTC.